This TCR beta chain is drawn from a study of blood T cell repertoires in COVID-19. The CDR3 is 14 amino acids. Germline V gives CDR1 SGHRS, CDR2 YFSETQ. J was trimmed by 2 bases and V by 5 bases; bases with no gene match: 2. Libraries were prepared by immunoSEQ multiplex PCR; TCRdb keeps only in-frame clonotypes and omits some of them. This table has 75,000 to 100,000 clones, around nine tenths appearing once. This chain joins TRBV5-1 and TRBJ2-3; 10 bases fit TRBD1. The sequence was obtained from a human donor in a cohort sampled during active COVID-19. Sequencing was carried out using peripheral blood. The CDR3 nucleotides are TGCGCCAGCAGGACAGGGGGCAACACAGATACGCAGTATTTT. Amino acid sequence: CASRTGGNTDTQYF.